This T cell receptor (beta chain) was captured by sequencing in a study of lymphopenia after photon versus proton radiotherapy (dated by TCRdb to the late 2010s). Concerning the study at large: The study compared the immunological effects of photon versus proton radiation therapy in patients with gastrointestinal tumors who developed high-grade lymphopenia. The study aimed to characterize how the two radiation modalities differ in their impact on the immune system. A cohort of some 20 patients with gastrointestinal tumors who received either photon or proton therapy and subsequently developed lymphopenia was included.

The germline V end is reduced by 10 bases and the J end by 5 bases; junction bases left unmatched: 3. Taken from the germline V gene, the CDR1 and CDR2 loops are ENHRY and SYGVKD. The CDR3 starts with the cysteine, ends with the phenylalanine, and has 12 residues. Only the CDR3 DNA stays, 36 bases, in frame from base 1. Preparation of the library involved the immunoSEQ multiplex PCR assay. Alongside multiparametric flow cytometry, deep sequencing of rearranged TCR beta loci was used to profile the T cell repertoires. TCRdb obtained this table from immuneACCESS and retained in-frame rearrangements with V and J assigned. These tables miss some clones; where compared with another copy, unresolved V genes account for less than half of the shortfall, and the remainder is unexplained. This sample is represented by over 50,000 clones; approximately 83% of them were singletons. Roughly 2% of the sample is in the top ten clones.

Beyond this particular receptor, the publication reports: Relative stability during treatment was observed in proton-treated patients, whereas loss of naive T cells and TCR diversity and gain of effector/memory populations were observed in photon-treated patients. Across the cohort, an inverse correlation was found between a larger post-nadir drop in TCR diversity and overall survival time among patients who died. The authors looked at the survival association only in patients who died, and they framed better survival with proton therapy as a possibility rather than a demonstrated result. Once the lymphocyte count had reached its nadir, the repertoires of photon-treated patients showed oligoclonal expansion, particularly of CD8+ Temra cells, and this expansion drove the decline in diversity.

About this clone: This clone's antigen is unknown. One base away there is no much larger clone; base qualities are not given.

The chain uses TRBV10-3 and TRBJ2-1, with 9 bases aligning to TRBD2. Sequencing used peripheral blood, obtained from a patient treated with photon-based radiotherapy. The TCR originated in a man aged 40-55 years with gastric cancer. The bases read TGTGCCACGGGACTAGCAGACAATGAGCAGTTCTTC. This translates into CATGLADNEQFF.